The rows below give T cell receptor beta chains drawn from one sample of a study of response to subunit inactivated influenza vaccine. From the RT-PCR reads, TCRdb called clonotypes with MiXCR, one entry per CDR3 protein. The table includes about 520,000 distinct CDR3 sequences, roughly 11% detected once. The sample consisted of PBMCs from blood, taken more than 35 days after vaccination. These receptors were taken from a man between 50 and 59 years old who received an inactivated influenza vaccine. CDR3s include the opening cysteine and the closing phenylalanine or tryptophan. The order of the fields is CDR3 length, clone size, J gene, V gene, D gene, CDR3 DNA, CDR3 protein. The D gene is left open where the match is weak. Only some rows state a clone size, as once, few, many or a class for expanded clones.

>16|few|TRBJ2-1|TRBV4-1|TRBD2
TGCGCCAGCAGCCAAGATGCTAGCGGTCTCTACAATGAGCAGTTCTTC
CASSQDASGLYNEQFF
>16|few|TRBJ2-5|TRBV7-9|TRBD1
TGTGCCAGCAGCTTAGTTAGAGGGGGCTCCGGAGAGACCCAGTACTTC
CASSLVRGGSGETQYF
>16|-|TRBJ1-1|TRBV5-6|TRBD1
TGTGCCAGCAGCACCCGGGACAGGGGGCTGAACACTGAAGCTTTCTTT
CASSTRDRGLNTEAFF
>14|many|TRBJ2-5|TRBV20-1|-
TGCAGTGCGAGCCCCAGGGGTTTCCAAGAGACCCAGTACTTC
CSASPRGFQETQYF
>12|-|TRBJ2-1|TRBV5-1|-
TGCGCCAGCAGCGTAGACTACAATGAGCAGTTCTTC
CASSVDYNEQFF
>14|-|TRBJ2-4|TRBV6-2/TRBV6-3|-
TGTGCCAGCAGGCGGGACATGCCCAAAAACATTCAGTACTTC
CASRRDMPKNIQYF
>16|-|TRBJ2-2|TRBV12-3/TRBV12-4|TRBD1
TGTGCCAGCAGTGAGGGGGACAGGGCGAACACCGGGGAGCTGTTTTTT
CASSEGDRANTGELFF
>11|few|TRBJ2-3|TRBV10-3|-
TGTGCCATCTCCCATGGCTATACGCAGTATTTT
CAISHGYTQYF
>19|few|TRBJ2-3|TRBV11-2|TRBD2
TGTGCCAGCAGCTTAGTCCCATCGAGGGGCGGGAGGTCCCCCAATACGCAGTATTTT
CASSLVPSRGGRSPNTQYF
>17|many|TRBJ1-3|TRBV5-1|-
TGCGCCAGCAGCTTGGTAGGACGGCTTTCTCCTGGAAACACCATATATTTT
CASSLVGRLSPGNTIYF
>18|-|TRBJ2-3|TRBV11-2|TRBD1
TGTGCCAGCAGCTTAGGGAGGCCCCTCCGGGACAGGACAGATACGCAGTATTTT
CASSLGRPLRDRTDTQYF
>16|-|TRBJ2-2|TRBV7-2|TRBD2
TGTGCCAGCAGCTCAACTAGCGGGGGTAACACCGGGGAGCTGTTTTTT
CASSSTSGGNTGELFF
>17|many|TRBJ2-2|TRBV5-1|-
TGCGCCAGCAGCTTGGCCTTTGGCAGGGCGAACACCGGGGAGCTGTTTTTT
CASSLAFGRANTGELFF
>15|few|TRBJ1-5|TRBV20-1|-
TGCAGTGCTAGAGATCTTCGGGCTGGCAATCAGCCCCAGCATTTT
CSARDLRAGNQPQHF
>16|few|TRBJ2-5|TRBV12-3/TRBV12-4|-
TGTGCCAGCAGAGTTTTACACTGGGGGACACAAGAGACCCAGTACTTC
CASRVLHWGTQETQYF
>18|-|TRBJ1-1|TRBV3-1|TRBD1
TGTGCCAGCAGCCAAGGGACAGGGGTGTTTTCCACTGGGGCTGAAGCTTTCTTT
CASSQGTGVFSTGAEAFF
>14|few|TRBJ2-7|TRBV5-1|-
TGCGCCAGCAGCGAGTTACAGGGCCCCTACGAGCAGTACTTC
CASSELQGPYEQYF
>15|-|TRBJ2-3|TRBV7-3|TRBD1
TGTGCCAGCAGCTTAATGGTCAGGGGGACAGATACGCAGTATTTT
CASSLMVRGTDTQYF
>17|few|TRBJ1-2|TRBV15|TRBD1
TGTGCCACCAGCAAAAGTATTACAGGGGTGCAAAACTATGGCTACACCTTC
CATSKSITGVQNYGYTF
>15|-|TRBJ1-5|TRBV24-1|-
TGTGCCACCAGTGATTTGTCGGAAACCAATCAGCCCCAGCATTTT
CATSDLSETNQPQHF
>14|-|TRBJ1-2|TRBV20-1|-
TGCAGTGCGGGGCGGGAGACGTCGGGTCGGGGCTACACCTTC
CSAGRETSGRGYTF
>14|few|TRBJ2-1|TRBV12-3/TRBV12-4|-
TGTGCCAGCAGCACAGCTCGAGCCTTCGATGAGCAGTTCTTC
CASSTARAFDEQFF
>17|-|TRBJ2-5|TRBV7-2|TRBD2
TGTGCCAGCAGCCCTACTCGACTAGCGGGCTACCAAGAGACCCAGTACTTC
CASSPTRLAGYQETQYF
>16|few|TRBJ2-5|TRBV20-1|TRBD2
TGCAGTGCTGGTCCGGGACTAGCGGGAGAAAGAGAGACCCAGTACTTC
CSAGPGLAGERETQYF
>14|few|TRBJ2-5|TRBV10-3|TRBD2
TGTGCCATCAGTGACAGGACTAGCGGAGAGACCCAGTACTTC
CAISDRTSGETQYF
>13|many|TRBJ2-7|TRBV7-2|TRBD1
TGTGCCAGCAGGAGGGGACAGGGTTACGAGCAGTACTTC
CASRRGQGYEQYF
>13|-|TRBJ2-1|TRBV2|-
TGTGCCAGCAGTGAAGGATTTAAGGGGGAGGGCTTCTTC
CASSEGFKGEGFF
>15|few|TRBJ1-2|TRBV12-3/TRBV12-4|TRBD1
TGTGCCAGCAGTTTAGGGGGACAGGGCTATCGCGGCTACACCTTC
CASSLGGQGYRGYTF
>15|-|TRBJ2-1|TRBV2|TRBD2
TGTGCTAGCAGGACAGGACTAGCGGGAGTAAATGAGCAGTTCTTC
CASRTGLAGVNEQFF
>16|many|TRBJ1-2|TRBV12-3/TRBV12-4|-
TGTGCCAGCAGCGGCTTCGACAGTGGAGGGAACTATGGCTACACCTTC
CASSGFDSGGNYGYTF
>15|many|TRBJ2-1|TRBV29-1|TRBD2
TGCAGCGCTAGAACCGGGACTAGCGAATACAATGAGCAGTTCTTC
CSARTGTSEYNEQFF
>14|-|TRBJ2-7|TRBV13|TRBD1
TGTGCCAGCAGTTCGACCAGGACAGGGCGTGAGCAGTACTTC
CASSSTRTGREQYF
>19|many|TRBJ2-2|TRBV4-2|TRBD2
TGTGCCAGCAGCCGGCTTCTAGCGGGAGCTGGTTTTGGCACCGGGGAGCTGTTTTTT
CASSRLLAGAGFGTGELFF
>12|-|TRBJ1-4|TRBV20-1|TRBD1
TGCAGAGGGACAGGGGGAGATGAAAAACTGTTTTTT
CRGTGGDEKLFF
>15|few|TRBJ2-7|TRBV27|-
TGTGCCAGCAGTCCCGAACATTACAGATTCTACGAGCAGTACTTC
CASSPEHYRFYEQYF
>14|few|TRBJ1-2|TRBV7-9|TRBD1
TGTGCCAGCAGCTTATTGACAGGGCCGAGAGGCTACACCTTC
CASSLLTGPRGYTF
>15|-|TRBJ2-7|TRBV7-2|TRBD2
TGTGCCAGCAGCTTTCGGGGGGGTACGAACTACGAGCAGTACTTC
CASSFRGGTNYEQYF
>15|few|TRBJ2-7|TRBV7-2|TRBD1
TGTGCCAGCAGCTTCGGGACAGGGAATAGCAACGAGCAGTACTTC
CASSFGTGNSNEQYF
>13|few|TRBJ2-7|TRBV7-9|TRBD2
TGTGCCAGCAGTCCGGTAGCGGGAGATAAGCAGTACTTC
CASSPVAGDKQYF
>14|few|TRBJ2-7|TRBV5-1|TRBD1
TGCGCCAGCAGCCGGACAGGAAATGTTAACGAGCAGTACTTC
CASSRTGNVNEQYF
>13|-|TRBJ2-1|TRBV20-1|TRBD1
TGCAGTGCTGCGGGACAGGGGCCGAATGAGCAGTTCTTC
CSAAGQGPNEQFF
>12|-|TRBJ1-6|TRBV11-2|-
TGTGCCAGCAGCAGGAGCCGTGCGGCCCTCCACTTT
CASSRSRAALHF
>14|-|TRBJ1-6|TRBV12-3/TRBV12-4|-
TGTGCCAGCAGTTTAGCAGGGGGGACATCACCCCTCCACTTT
CASSLAGGTSPLHF
>13|many|TRBJ1-1|TRBV10-3|-
TGTGCCATCACTCCGACGTTGAACACTGAAGCTTTCTTT
CAITPTLNTEAFF
>13|few|TRBJ2-4|TRBV29-1|-
TGCAGCGTCTATCCCGTAGCCAAAAACATTCAGTACTTC
CSVYPVAKNIQYF
>13|few|TRBJ2-1|TRBV18|-
TGTGCCAGCTCACCCCCAGGGTTGAATGAGCAGTTCTTC
CASSPPGLNEQFF
>15|-|TRBJ1-3|TRBV6-5|TRBD1
TGTGCCAGCAGTTACGGACAGGGGGCGAGGAACACCATATATTTT
CASSYGQGARNTIYF
>15|-|TRBJ1-5|TRBV28|TRBD1
TGTGCCAGCAGTTCGTCGGGGACAGGTTATCAGCCCCAGCATTTT
CASSSSGTGYQPQHF
>16|-|TRBJ2-2|TRBV3-1|TRBD1
TGTGCCAGCAGCCAAGGGGGGACAGAATTATTAGGGGAGCTGTTTTTT
CASSQGGTELLGELFF
>13|few|TRBJ1-5|TRBV30|TRBD1
TGTGCCTGGAGTGGGACAGGGAATCAGCCCCAGCATTTT
CAWSGTGNQPQHF
>12|few|TRBJ2-1|TRBV6-4|TRBD2
TGTGCCAGCAAAGGGACTAACAATGAGCAGTTCTTC
CASKGTNNEQFF
>15|few|TRBJ2-5|TRBV24-1|-
TGTGCCACCAGTGACCCTGTAGAGCTCCAAGAGACCCAGTACTTC
CATSDPVELQETQYF
>16|few|TRBJ2-1|TRBV6-2/TRBV6-3|-
TGTGCCAGCAGTCCCCTGGAGTTCAGCTCCTACAATGAGCAGTTCTTC
CASSPLEFSSYNEQFF
>16|-|TRBJ2-6|TRBV20-1|TRBD1
TGCAGTGCCCCGGACAGGGGAAGCTCTGGGGCCAACGTCCTGACTTTC
CSAPDRGSSGANVLTF